This T cell receptor (beta chain) originates from a study of blood T cell repertoires in COVID-19. Profiled with immunoSEQ multiplex PCR; TCRdb holds only in-frame clones, not every one. Here the sample spans some 410,000 clones, roughly 90% being singletons. V was pared by 4 bases and J by 5 bases, with 14 bases of the junction left unmatched. CDR3 length equals 18 residues. CDR1 and CDR2 (germline): MGHRA, YSYEKL. Clinical history as reported by participants underpinned cohort assignment. The V gene is TRBV4-1, the J gene TRBJ1-3, with 10 bases matching TRBD1. The sequenced sample consisted of PBMCs or T cells enriched from blood (not recorded which). This receptor was identified in a woman in her twenties or thirties with acute COVID-19. This CDR3 reads CASSRVGTGTGERNTIYF. The CDR3 coding sequence is TGCGCCAGCAGCCGCGTAGGAACCGGGACAGGGGAGAGAAACACCATATATTTT.